The 5 T cell receptor beta chains below come from one sample, sequenced in a study of cytomegalovirus exposure and HLA in healthy donors. Researchers ran the PCR with 60 Vbeta and 13 Jbeta primers. The table came from immunoSEQ multiplex PCR; TCRdb's copy has only in-frame clones and leaves some out. Of under 300,000 clones listed, roughly 81% were seen once; the top ten hold roughly 2%. Sequenced input: PBMCs. The receptors were sampled from a woman aged 40 to 50 in good health and CMV-seropositive.

The chain joins TRBV15 to TRBJ1-5; TRBD1 matches 8 bases. Germline assignment: CDR1 LNHNV and CDR2 YYDKDF (reference sequence). Trimming at V came to 3 bases and at J to 6 bases, leaving 4 bases not matched to a gene. This CDR3 comprises 14 residues. CDR3 coding DNA: TGTGCCACCAGCAGGGACAGGGTAGGTCAGCCCCAGCATTTT. This gives the protein CATSRDRVGQPQHF.

The chain joins TRBV15 to TRBJ2-3; 9 bases align to TRBD2. CDR3 size: 16 residues. J gave up 3 bases and V 1 base, and 5 bases lay outside the gene matches. CDR1 is LNHNV and CDR2 is YYDKDF in the germline V gene (reference sequence). DNA for the CDR3: TGTGCCACCAGCAGAGGGGCGGGAGGGAGAACAGATACGCAGTATTTT. It yields the protein CATSRGAGGRTDTQYF.

V usage is TRBV9 and J usage is TRBJ1-3, with 7 bases fitting TRBD1. The CDR3 has 17 residues. After removal of 3 bases from V and 0 bases from J, the junction contained 9 bases not matched to a gene. Germline lookup yields CDR1 SGDLS and CDR2 YYNGEE. The chain's CDR3 is CASSATGTASSGNTIYF. The CDR3 DNA reads TGTGCCAGCAGCGCCACCGGGACAGCCAGCTCTGGAAACACCATATATTTT. Drawing the rest from reference TRBV9 and TRBJ1-3, the complete variable domain is DSGVTQTPKHLITATGQRVTLRCSPRSGDLSVYWYQQSLDQGLQFLIQYYNGEERAKGNILERFSAQQFPDLHSELNLSSLELGDSALYFCASSATGTASSGNTIYFGEGSWLTVV.

This sequence joins TRBV6-5 and TRBJ2-7, with 10 bases fitting TRBD1. V lost 6 bases to trimming and J lost 5 bases; unmatched junction nucleotides: 7. CDR1 is MNHEY and CDR2 is SVGAGI in the germline V gene. This CDR3 has 14 amino acids. The CDR3 region is CASRFGTGENEQYF. The CDR3 DNA follows: TGTGCCAGCAGGTTCGGGACAGGGGAGAACGAGCAGTACTTC.

The genes are TRBV6-5 and TRBJ1-5, with 9 bases lining up with TRBD1. The CDR3 runs 15 residues. The V and J ends lost 5 bases and 3 bases, in that order; junction bases with no gene match: 5. Germline CDR1 MNHEY, CDR2 SVGAGI. CDR3 sequence (DNA): TGTGCCAGCAGTCGACAGGGGGAGGTCAATCAGCCCCAGCATTTT. Its translation is CASSRQGEVNQPQHF.